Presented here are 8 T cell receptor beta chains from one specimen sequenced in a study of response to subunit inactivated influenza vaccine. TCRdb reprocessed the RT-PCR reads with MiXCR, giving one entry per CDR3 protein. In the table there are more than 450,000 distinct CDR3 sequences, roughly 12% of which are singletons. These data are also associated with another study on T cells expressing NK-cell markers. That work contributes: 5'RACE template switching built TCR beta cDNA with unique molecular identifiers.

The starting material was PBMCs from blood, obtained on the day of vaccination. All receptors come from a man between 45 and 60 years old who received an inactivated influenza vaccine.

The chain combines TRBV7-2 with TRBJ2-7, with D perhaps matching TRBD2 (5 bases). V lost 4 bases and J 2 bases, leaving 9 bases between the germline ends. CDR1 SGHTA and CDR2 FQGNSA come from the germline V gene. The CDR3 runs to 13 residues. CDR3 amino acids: CASSSWETYEQYF. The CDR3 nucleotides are TGTGCCAGCAGCTCTTGGGAGACCTACGAGCAGTACTTC.

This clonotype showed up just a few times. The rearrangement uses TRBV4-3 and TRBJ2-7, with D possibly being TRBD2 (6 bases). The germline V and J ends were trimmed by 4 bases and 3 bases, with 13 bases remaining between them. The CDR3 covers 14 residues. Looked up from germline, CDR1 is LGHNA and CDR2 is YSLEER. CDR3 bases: TGCGCCAGCAGCCTCGACACTAGCTACTACGAGCAGTACTTC. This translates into CASSLDTSYYEQYF.

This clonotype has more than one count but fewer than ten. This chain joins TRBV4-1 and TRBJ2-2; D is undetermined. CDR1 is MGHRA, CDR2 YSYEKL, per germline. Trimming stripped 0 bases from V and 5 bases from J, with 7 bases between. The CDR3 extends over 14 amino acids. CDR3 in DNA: TGCGCCAGCAGCCAAGAACACGGGACCGGGGAGCTGTTTTTT. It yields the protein CASSQEHGTGELFF.

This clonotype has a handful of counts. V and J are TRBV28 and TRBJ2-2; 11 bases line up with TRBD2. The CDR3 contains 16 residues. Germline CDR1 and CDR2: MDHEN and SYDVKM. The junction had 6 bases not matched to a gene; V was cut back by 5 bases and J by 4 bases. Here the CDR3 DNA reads TGTGCCAGCAGTGTAGCGGGAGGGCCTTCCACCGGGGAGCTGTTTTTT. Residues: CASSVAGGPSTGELFF. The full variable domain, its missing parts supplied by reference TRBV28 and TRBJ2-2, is DVKVTQSSRYLVKRTGEKVFLECVQDMDHENMFWYRQDPGLGLRLIYFSYDVKMKEKGDIPEGYSVSREKKERFSLILESASTNQTSMYLCASSVAGGPSTGELFFGEGSRLTVL.

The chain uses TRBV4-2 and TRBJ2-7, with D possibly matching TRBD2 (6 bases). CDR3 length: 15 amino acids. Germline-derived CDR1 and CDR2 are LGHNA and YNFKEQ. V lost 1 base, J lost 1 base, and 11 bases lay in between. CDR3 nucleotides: TGTGCCAGCAGCCAAGGGGACTCCGCGTCCTACGAGCAGTACTTC. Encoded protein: CASSQGDSASYEQYF.

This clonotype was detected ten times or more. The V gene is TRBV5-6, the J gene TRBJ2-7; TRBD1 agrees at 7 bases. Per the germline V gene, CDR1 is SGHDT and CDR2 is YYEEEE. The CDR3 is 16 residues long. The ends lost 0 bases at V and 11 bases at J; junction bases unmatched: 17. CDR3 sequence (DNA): TGTGCCAGCAGCTTGGGGATATTGGGGGACAGAATGGGGGAGTACTTC. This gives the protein CASSLGILGDRMGEYF. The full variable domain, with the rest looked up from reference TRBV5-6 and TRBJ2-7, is DAGVTQSPTHLIKTRGQQVTLRCSPKSGHDTVSWYQQALGQGPQFIFQYYEEEERQRGNFPDRFSGHQFPNYSSELNVNALLLGDSALYLCASSLGILGDRMGEYFGPGTRLTVT.

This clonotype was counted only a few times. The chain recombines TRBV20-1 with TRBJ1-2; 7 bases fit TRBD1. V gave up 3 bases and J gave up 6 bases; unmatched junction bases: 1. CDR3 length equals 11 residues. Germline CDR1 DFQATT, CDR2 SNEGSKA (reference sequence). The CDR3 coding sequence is TGCAGTGCTAGGACAGGGAATGGCTACACCTTC. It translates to CSARTGNGYTF.

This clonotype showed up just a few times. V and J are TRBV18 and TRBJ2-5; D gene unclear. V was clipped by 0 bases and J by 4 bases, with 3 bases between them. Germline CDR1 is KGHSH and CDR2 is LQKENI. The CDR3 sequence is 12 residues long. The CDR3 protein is CASSPPRETQYF. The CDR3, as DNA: TGTGCCAGCTCACCACCTCGAGAGACCCAGTACTTC.